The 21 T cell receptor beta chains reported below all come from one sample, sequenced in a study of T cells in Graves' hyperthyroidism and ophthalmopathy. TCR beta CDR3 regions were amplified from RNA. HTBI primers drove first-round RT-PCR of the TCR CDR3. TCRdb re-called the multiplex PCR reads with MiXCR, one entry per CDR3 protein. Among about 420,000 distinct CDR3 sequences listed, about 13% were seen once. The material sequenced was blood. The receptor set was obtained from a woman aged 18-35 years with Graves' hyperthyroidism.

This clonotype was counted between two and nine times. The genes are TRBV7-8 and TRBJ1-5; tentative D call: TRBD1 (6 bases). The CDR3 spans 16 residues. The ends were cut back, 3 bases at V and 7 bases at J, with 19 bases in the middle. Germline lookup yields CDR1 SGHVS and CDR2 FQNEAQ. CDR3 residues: CASSFLRQVGGQPQHF. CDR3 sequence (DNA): TGTGCCAGCAGCTTCCTAAGACAGGTCGGGGGGCAGCCCCAGCATTTT.

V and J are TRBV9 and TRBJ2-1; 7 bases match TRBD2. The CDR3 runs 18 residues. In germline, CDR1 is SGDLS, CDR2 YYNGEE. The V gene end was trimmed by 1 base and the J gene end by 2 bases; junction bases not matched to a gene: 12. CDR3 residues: CASSVTPRLAAAYNEQFF. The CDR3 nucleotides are TGTGCCAGCAGCGTAACCCCTCGCCTAGCGGCAGCCTACAATGAGCAGTTCTTC.

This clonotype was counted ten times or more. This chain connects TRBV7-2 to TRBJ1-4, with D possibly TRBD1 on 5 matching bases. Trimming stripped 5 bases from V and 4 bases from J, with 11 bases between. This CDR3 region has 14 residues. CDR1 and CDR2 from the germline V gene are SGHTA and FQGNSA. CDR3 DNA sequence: TGTGCCAGCAGCGTGACAGCGCATAATGAAAAACTGTTTTTT. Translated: CASSVTAHNEKLFF. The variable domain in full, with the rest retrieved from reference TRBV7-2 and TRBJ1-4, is GAGVSQSPSNKVTEKGKDVELRCDPISGHTALYWYRQSLGQGLEFLIYFQGNSAPDKSGLPSDRFSAERTGGSVSTLTIQRTQQEDSAVYLCASSVTAHNEKLFFGSGTQLSVL.

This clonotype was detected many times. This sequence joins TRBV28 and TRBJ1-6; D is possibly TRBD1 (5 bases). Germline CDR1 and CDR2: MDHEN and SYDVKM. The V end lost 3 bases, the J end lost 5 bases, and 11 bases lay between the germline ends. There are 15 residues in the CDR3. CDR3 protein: CASSFGRADNSPLHF. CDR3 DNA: TGTGCCAGCAGTTTCGGCAGGGCGGATAATTCACCCCTCCACTTT.

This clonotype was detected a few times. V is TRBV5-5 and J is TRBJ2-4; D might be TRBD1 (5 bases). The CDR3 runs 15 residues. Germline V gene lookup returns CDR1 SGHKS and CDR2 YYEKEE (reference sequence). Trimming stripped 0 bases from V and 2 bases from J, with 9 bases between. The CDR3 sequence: CASSLDRTTKNIQYF. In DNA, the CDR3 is TGTGCCAGCAGCTTGGATCGGACAACCAAAAACATTCAGTACTTC.

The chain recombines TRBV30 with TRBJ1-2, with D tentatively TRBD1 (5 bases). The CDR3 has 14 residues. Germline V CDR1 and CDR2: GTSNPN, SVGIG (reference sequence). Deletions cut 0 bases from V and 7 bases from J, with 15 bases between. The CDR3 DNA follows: TGTGCCTGGAGTGTTATTGGAGGGGCTGCTGGCTACACCTTC. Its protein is CAWSVIGGAAGYTF. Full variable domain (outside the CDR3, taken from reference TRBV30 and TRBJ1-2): SQTIHQWPATLVQPVGSPLSLECTVEGTSNPNLYWYRQAAGRGLQLLFYSVGIGQISSEVPQNLSASRPQDRQFILSSKKLLLSDSGFYLCAWSVIGGAAGYTFGSGTRLTVV.

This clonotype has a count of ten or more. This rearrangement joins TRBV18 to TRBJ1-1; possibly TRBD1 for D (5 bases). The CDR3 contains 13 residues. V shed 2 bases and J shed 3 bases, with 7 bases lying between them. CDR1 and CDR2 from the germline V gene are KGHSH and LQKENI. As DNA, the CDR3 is TGTGCCAGCTCACCAGGGGGTGACACTGAAGCTTTCTTT. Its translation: CASSPGGDTEAFF.

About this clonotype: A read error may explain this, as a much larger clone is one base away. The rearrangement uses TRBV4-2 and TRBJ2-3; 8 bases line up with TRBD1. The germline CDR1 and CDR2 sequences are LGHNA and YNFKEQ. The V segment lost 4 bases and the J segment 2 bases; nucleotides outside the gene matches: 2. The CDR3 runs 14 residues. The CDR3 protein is CASSRDRNTDTQYF. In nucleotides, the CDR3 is TGTGCCAGCAGCCGGGACAGGAACACAGATACGCAGTATTTT.

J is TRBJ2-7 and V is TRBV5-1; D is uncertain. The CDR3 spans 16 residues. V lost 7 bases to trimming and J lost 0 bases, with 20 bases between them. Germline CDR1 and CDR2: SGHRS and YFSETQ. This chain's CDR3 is CASRHGLRDSSYEQYF. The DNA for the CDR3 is TGCGCCAGCCGCCATGGGTTAAGGGATTCCTCCTACGAGCAGTACTTC. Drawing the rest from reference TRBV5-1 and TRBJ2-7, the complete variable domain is KAGVTQTPRYLIKTRGQQVTLSCSPISGHRSVSWYQQTPGQGLQFLFEYFSETQRNKGNFPGRFSGRQFSNSRSEMNVSTLELGDSALYLCASRHGLRDSSYEQYFGPGTRLTVT.

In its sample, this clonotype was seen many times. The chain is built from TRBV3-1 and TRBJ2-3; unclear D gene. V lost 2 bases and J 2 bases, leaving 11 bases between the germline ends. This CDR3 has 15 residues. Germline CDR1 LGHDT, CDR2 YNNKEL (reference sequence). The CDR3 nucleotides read TGTGCCAGCAGCCAAAGGGCGTCGCCCACAGATACGCAGTATTTT. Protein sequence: CASSQRASPTDTQYF.

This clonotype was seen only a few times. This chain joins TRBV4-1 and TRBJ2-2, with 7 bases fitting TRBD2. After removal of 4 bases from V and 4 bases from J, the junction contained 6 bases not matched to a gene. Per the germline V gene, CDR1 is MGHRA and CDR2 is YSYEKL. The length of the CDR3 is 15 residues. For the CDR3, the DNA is TGCGCCAGCAGCCTAACTAGCGAATCCACCGGGGAGCTGTTTTTT. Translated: CASSLTSESTGELFF.

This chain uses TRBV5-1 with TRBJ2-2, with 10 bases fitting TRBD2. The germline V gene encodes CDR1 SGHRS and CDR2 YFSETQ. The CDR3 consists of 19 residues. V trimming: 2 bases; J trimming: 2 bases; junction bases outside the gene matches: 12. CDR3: CASSFDGLAGAYNTGELFF. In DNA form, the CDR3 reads TGCGCCAGCAGCTTCGACGGTCTAGCGGGGGCTTACAACACCGGGGAGCTGTTTTTT.

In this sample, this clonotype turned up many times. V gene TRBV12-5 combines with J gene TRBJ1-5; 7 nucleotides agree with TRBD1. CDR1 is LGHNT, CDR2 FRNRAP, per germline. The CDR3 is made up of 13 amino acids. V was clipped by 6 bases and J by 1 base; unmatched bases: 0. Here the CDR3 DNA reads TGTGCTAGTGGGACAGGGAGCAATCAGCCCCAGCATTTT. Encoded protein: CASGTGSNQPQHF.

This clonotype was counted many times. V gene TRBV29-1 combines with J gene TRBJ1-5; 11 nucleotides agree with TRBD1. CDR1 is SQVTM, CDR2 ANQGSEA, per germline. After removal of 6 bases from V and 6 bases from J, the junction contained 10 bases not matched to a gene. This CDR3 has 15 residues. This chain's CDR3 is CSVLEGTGGGQPQHF. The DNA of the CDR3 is TGCAGCGTCCTAGAAGGGACAGGGGGAGGTCAGCCCCAGCATTTT.

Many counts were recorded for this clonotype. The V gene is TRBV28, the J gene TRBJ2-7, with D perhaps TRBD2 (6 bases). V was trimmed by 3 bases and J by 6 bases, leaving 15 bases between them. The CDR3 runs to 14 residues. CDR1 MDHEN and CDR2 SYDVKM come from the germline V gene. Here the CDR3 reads CASSLAGREGEQYF. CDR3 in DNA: TGTGCCAGCAGTTTGGCGGGGAGAGAAGGCGAGCAGTACTTC.

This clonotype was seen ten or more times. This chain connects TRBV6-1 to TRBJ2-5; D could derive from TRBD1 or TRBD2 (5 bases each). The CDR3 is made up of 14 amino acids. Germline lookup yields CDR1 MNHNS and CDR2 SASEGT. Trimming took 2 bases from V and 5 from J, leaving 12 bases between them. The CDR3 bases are TGTGCCAGCAGTGAAATCGGGAAGGGGGAGACCCAGTACTTC. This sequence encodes CASSEIGKGETQYF.

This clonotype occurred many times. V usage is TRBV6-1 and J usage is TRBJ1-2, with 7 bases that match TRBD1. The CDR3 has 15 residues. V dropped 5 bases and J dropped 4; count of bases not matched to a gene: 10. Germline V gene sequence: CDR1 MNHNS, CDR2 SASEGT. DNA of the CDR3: TGTGCCAGCAGTTACGCCGCGGACAGGAGCTATGGCTACACCTTC. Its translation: CASSYAADRSYGYTF.

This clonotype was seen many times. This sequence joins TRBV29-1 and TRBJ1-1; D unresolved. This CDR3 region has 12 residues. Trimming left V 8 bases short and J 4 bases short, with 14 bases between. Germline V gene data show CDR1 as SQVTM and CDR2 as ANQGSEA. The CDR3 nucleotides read TGCAGCCCAAGGCGGGTTGGCACTGAAGCTTTCTTT. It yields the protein CSPRRVGTEAFF.

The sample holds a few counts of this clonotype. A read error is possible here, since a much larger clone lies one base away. The CDR3 protein is CAISGTSVVDEQYF. The CDR3 region has the DNA TGTGCCATCAGTGGTACTAGCGTCGTGGATGAGCAGTACTTC. This chain uses TRBV10-3 with TRBJ2-7, with 7 bases that match TRBD2. The CDR3 length is 14 residues. Trimming removed 4 bases from V and 7 bases from J; junction bases left unmatched: 10. Germline V gene sequence: CDR1 ENHRY, CDR2 SYGVKD.

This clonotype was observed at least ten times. The CDR3 here is CAGKTTGHYGYTF. In DNA form, the CDR3 reads TGTGCCGGGAAGACGACGGGCCACTATGGCTACACCTTC. The gene calls are TRBV13 and TRBJ1-2; D unclear. The V end was cut by 11 bases, the J end by 3 bases, with 16 bases between. Germline loops: CDR1 PRHDT, CDR2 FYEKMQ (reference sequence). The CDR3 loop spans 13 amino acids.

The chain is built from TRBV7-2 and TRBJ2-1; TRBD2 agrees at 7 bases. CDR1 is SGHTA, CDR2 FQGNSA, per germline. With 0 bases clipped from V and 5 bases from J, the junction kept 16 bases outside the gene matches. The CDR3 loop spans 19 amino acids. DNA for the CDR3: TGTGCCAGCAGCTTAGCGTGGGTGTCTAGCGGAGTGGGTAACAATGAGCAGTTCTTC. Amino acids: CASSLAWVSSGVGNNEQFF. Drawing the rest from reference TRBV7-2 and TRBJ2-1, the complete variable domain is GAGVSQSPSNKVTEKGKDVELRCDPISGHTALYWYRQSLGQGLEFLIYFQGNSAPDKSGLPSDRFSAERTGGSVSTLTIQRTQQEDSAVYLCASSLAWVSSGVGNNEQFFGPGTRLTVL.